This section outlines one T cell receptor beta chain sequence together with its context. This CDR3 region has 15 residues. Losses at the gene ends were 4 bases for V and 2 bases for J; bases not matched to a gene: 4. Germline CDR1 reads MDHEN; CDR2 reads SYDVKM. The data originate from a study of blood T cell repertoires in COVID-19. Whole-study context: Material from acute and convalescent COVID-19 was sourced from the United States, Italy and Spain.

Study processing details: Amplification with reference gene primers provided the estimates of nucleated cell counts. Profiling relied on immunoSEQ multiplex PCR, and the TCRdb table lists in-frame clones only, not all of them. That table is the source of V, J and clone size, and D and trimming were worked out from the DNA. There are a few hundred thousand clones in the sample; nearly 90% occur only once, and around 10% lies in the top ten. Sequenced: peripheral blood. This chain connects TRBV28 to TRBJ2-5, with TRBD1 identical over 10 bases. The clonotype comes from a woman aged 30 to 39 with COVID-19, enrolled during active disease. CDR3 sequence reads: CASSSTGGLQETQYF. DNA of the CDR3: TGTGCCAGCAGTTCGACAGGGGGCTTGCAAGAGACCCAGTACTTC.